This T cell receptor (beta chain) comes out of a study of identical twins. Template switching added a universal primer binding site, and final cDNA carried unique molecular identifiers. Each CDR3 protein gets one entry after TCRdb re-called the 5' RACE reads with MiXCR. Here the sample spans some 100,000 distinct CDR3 sequences, under 6.5% being singletons. Broader study findings: In beta out-of-frame sequences, the excess sharing between twins was weaker. Among out-of-frame alpha sequences shared by twins, low generation probability occurred in excess. Conclusions leaned on cross-sectional statistical analysis and did not track the same donors over time.

Comment on this clonotype: Its antigen is currently unknown. This may arise from a read error, as a much more abundant clone is one base away.

The sample comprised memory T cells sorted from blood. This receptor was identified in a woman aged 45-65 years in good health.

CDR3 DNA sequence: TGTGCCACCGGTGATCCAAACAGGGGGGAGCAGTACTTC. Protein product: CATGDPNRGEQYF. The rearrangement joins TRBV24-1 to TRBJ2-7; 8 nucleotides match TRBD1. The CDR3 is 13 amino acids. CDR1 KGHDR and CDR2 SFDVKD come from the germline V gene.